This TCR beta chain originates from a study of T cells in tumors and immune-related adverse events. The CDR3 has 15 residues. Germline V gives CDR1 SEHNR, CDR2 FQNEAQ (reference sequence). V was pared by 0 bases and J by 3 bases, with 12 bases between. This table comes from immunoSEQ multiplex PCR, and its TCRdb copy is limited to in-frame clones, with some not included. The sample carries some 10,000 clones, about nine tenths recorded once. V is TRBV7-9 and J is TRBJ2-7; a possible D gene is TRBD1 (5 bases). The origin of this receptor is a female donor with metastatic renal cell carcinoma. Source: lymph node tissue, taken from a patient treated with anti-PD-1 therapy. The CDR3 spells CASSLAVGARYEQYF. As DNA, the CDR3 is TGTGCCAGCAGCTTAGCGGTAGGGGCGCGCTACGAGCAGTACTTC.